These T cell receptor beta chains were read from a single sample in a study of cytomegalovirus exposure and HLA in healthy donors. Sequencing used immunoSEQ multiplex PCR; TCRdb keeps in-frame clones, though not all of them. The data show hundreds of thousands of clones, around 80% seen once. The specimen sequenced was PBMCs. The receptor set was obtained from a woman in her sixties in good health and CMV-seropositive. The conserved cysteine and the conserved F or W are not part of the CDR3 here.

cdr3_aa j_call v_call
ASSLGGGEVTQY TRBJ2-3 TRBV7-2
ASSVDSSGRGEQY TRBJ2-7 TRBV9
ASSSGTGLYNEQF TRBJ2-1 TRBV7-3
ASSSWGSRSGNTIY TRBJ1-3 TRBV5-5
ASSSRDRAFYGYT TRBJ1-2 TRBV7-2
ASSPRGHGNQPQH TRBJ1-5 TRBV4-2
ASSPPGDEQY TRBJ2-7 TRBV5-1
AIVRQGAPNEQF TRBJ2-1 TRBV10-3
ASSLSEAGGLSYEQY TRBJ2-7 TRBV27
ATSRWATGQATQY TRBJ2-5 TRBV15
ASSSATNEKLF TRBJ1-4 TRBV5-1
AREAVMNTEAF TRBJ1-1 TRBV2
ASSVSGRAISYEQY TRBJ2-7 TRBV9
ATSSPPFGTGTGNEQF TRBJ2-1 TRBV15
ASSEGQWGEQY TRBJ2-7 TRBV7-9
ASSLEGARTEAF TRBJ1-1 TRBV7-9
ASSEQTTNQPQH TRBJ1-5 TRBV6-1
ASSQRGVFKDTQY TRBJ2-3 TRBV2
ASSFRANYGYT TRBJ1-2 TRBV28
ASSPTQDRSREKLF TRBJ1-4 TRBV18
SVEDQTGGYEQY TRBJ2-7 TRBV29-1
SASTLDGYT TRBJ1-2 TRBV20-1
ASSLDIPGRGDEQY TRBJ2-7 TRBV5-1
ASSKTGTGYNEQF TRBJ2-1 TRBV5-1
ASSFGVYNEQF TRBJ2-1 TRBV7-2